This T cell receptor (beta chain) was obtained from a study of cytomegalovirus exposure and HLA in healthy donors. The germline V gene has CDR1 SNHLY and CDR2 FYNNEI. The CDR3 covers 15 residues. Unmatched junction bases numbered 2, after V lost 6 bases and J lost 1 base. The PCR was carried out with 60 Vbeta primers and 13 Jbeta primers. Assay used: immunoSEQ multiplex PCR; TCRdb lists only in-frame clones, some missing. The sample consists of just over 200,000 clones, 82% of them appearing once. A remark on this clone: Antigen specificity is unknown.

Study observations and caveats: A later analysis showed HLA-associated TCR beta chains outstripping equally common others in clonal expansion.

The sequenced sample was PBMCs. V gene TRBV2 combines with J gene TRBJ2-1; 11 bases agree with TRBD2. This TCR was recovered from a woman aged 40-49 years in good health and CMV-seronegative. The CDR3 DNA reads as TGTGCCAGCAGGGGGACTAGCGGATCCTACAATGAGCAGTTCTTC. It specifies CASRGTSGSYNEQFF.